This T cell receptor beta chain was found in a study of breast tumors, draining lymph nodes, adjacent tissues. Samples came from axillary lymph nodes draining the breast cancer. With regard to this clonotype: Its antigen is not known.

Overall study findings and caveats: Most tumor T cells seemingly derive from lymph node, then expand in tumor. Compared with basal-like, luminal-like tumors shared significantly more repertoire with nontumor tissue. Tumor TCR diversity was below lymph nodes but above nontumor tissue. That most tumor T cells come from lymph nodes remained unproven.

TCRdb passed the multiplex PCR reads through MiXCR, listing each CDR3 protein once. Counted here are over 130,000 distinct CDR3 sequences, 32% occurring once; the ten biggest clones make up about 2.5%. V shed 3 bases, J shed 7 bases, and the junction held 13 bases outside the gene matches. There are 16 residues in the CDR3. Per germline, CDR1 SQVTM and CDR2 ANQGSEA. The chain carries TRBV29-1 and TRBJ2-2; 8 positions agree with TRBD1. Sequenced material: axillary lymph node tissue. This TCR was sampled from a female donor with breast cancer. Some clones in this sample may be carry-over from other donors' samples. CDR3 sequence: CSVESPPLTGGGELFF. The CDR3 coding sequence is TGCAGCGTTGAGTCCCCCCCACTCACAGGGGGCGGGGAGCTGTTTTTT.